The 17 T cell receptor beta chains presented below share a single source sample, sequenced in a study of regulatory T cells in long-lasting Graves disease. The time point was: newly diagnosed GD, antithyroid drugs for less than 3 months. PBMC-extracted RNA yielded the TCR library. Both iRepertoire HTBI primers and Arm-PCR of CDR3 regions were used to build the TCR beta libraries. TCRdb used MiXCR to reprocess the multiplex PCR reads, holding one entry per CDR3 protein. Here the sample spans more than 350,000 distinct CDR3 sequences, 14% to 15% being singletons. This same sample was also part of a study on T cells in Graves' hyperthyroidism and ophthalmopathy.

Specimen: peripheral blood mononuclear cells (PBMCs), collected at new diagnosis, from a patient treated with antithyroid drugs. The receptors stem from a woman aged 25 to 39 with Graves disease.

This clonotype was detected many times. The genes are TRBV5-1 and TRBJ2-3; D not certain. This CDR3 contains 14 residues. V lost 1 base and J lost 0, with 6 bases in between. Looked up from germline, CDR1 is SGHRS and CDR2 is YFSETQ. Here the CDR3 DNA reads TGCGCCAGCAGCTTGAGCCAAAGCACAGATACGCAGTATTTT. Its translation is CASSLSQSTDTQYF.

The gene calls are TRBV4-1 and TRBJ2-1; D uncertain. The CDR3 is made up of 16 amino acids. Germline V gene data show CDR1 as MGHRA and CDR2 as YSYEKL. The V gene lost 4 bases and the J gene lost 6 bases, with 19 bases spanning the gap. The CDR3 loop reads CASSLQNPAPVNEQFF. The CDR3 coding sequence is TGCGCCAGCAGCCTTCAAAACCCGGCTCCCGTCAATGAGCAGTTCTTC.

This clonotype has at least ten counts. This rearrangement joins TRBV27 to TRBJ2-7; 10 bases match TRBD1. There are 15 residues in the CDR3. V was pared by 6 bases and J by 3 bases, with 8 bases of the junction left unmatched. Germline assignment: CDR1 MNHEY and CDR2 SMNVEV (reference sequence). In DNA, the CDR3 is TGTGCCAGCAGCCCCGACAGGGGGCTGTTCTACGAGCAGTACTTC. This gives the protein CASSPDRGLFYEQYF.

This chain joins TRBV27 and TRBJ2-1, with TRBD1 identical over 7 bases. The germline gives CDR1 MNHEY, CDR2 SMNVEV (reference sequence). The CDR3 is 14 amino acids. The trim removed 3 bases at V and 9 bases at J, leaving 8 bases unmatched. The CDR3 DNA reads TGTGCCAGCAGTTTCCTCGGACAGGAAGGTGAGCAGTTCTTC. This gives the protein CASSFLGQEGEQFF.

There are many counts of this clonotype. The rearrangement links TRBV7-9 to TRBJ2-7; D gene uncertain. The CDR3 totals 14 residues. Germline V gene sequence: CDR1 SEHNR, CDR2 FQNEAQ (reference sequence). V lost 1 base and J lost 2, with 9 bases in between. CDR3 nucleotides: TGTGCCAGCAGCTTAGGAAACTCGGCCTACGAGCAGTACTTC. It specifies CASSLGNSAYEQYF.

This clonotype was seen repeatedly, ten times or more. The chain uses TRBV6-2 or TRBV6-3 and TRBJ2-3; TRBD2 is a possible D gene (5 bases). V was clipped by 6 bases and J by 3 bases, with 16 bases between them. Germline CDR1 is MNHEY and CDR2 is SVGEGT. CDR3 length: 15 amino acids. Here the CDR3 reads CASRTVAFPTDTQYF. In DNA form, the CDR3 reads TGTGCCAGCAGGACCGTAGCGTTCCCGACAGATACGCAGTATTTT.

In its sample, this clonotype was seen many times. V usage is TRBV20-1 and J usage is TRBJ1-1; D is possibly TRBD1 (5 bases). The CDR3 runs 14 residues. V lost 6 bases and J lost 7, with 21 bases in between. Germline V CDR1 and CDR2: DFQATT, SNEGSKA (reference sequence). The chain's CDR3 is CSAREGGVPDEAFF. CDR3 coding DNA: TGCAGTGCCAGGGAGGGCGGCGTTCCCGATGAAGCTTTCTTT.

The chain has TRBV6-1 and TRBJ1-2; 8 bases align to TRBD1. Germline loops: CDR1 MNHNS, CDR2 SASEGT. V was clipped by 3 bases and J by 3 bases; unmatched bases: 3. The CDR3 has 14 residues. The CDR3 sequence: CASSEGDRYYGYTF. The CDR3 nucleotides are TGTGCCAGCAGTGAGGGGGACAGGTACTATGGCTACACCTTC.

This clonotype was recorded at least ten times. V gene TRBV11-2 combines with J gene TRBJ2-4; D assignment may be TRBD1 or TRBD2 (5 bases each). Germline values: CDR1 SGHAT, CDR2 FQNNGV. This CDR3 contains 18 residues. V was trimmed by 0 bases and J by 1 base, leaving 16 bases between them. CDR3 nucleotide sequence: TGTGCCAGCAGCTTAGATCCACCAGGGCCGGGGGCCAAAAACATTCAGTACTTC. Residues: CASSLDPPGPGAKNIQYF.

Ten or more counts support this clonotype. The V call is TRBV20-1, the J call TRBJ2-3; tentatively, D is TRBD2 (5 bases). The V and J ends lost 0 bases and 0 bases respectively, with 19 bases between them. This CDR3 is 18 amino acids long. The germline CDR1 and CDR2 sequences are DFQATT and SNEGSKA (reference sequence). In DNA, the CDR3 is TGCAGTGCTAGAGATGTTCAGGAAGCGGACGAAAGCACAGATACGCAGTATTTT. This sequence encodes CSARDVQEADESTDTQYF.

The sample holds a few counts of this clonotype. This chain links TRBV20-1 with TRBJ1-3; tentatively, D is TRBD1 (5 bases). CDR3 length equals 13 residues. Germline V lookup: CDR1 DFQATT, CDR2 SNEGSKA (reference sequence). V was pared by 3 bases and J by 3 bases, with 9 bases between. CDR3 nucleotide sequence: TGCAGTGCTAGCGAGGACATTGGAAACACCATATATTTT. Its protein product is CSASEDIGNTIYF.

This clonotype was counted at least ten times. This rearrangement joins TRBV4-1 to TRBJ1-2; D is perhaps TRBD1 (5 bases). V was cut by 1 base and J by 3 bases, with 12 bases left in between. The CDR3 length is 15 residues. CDR1 MGHRA and CDR2 YSYEKL come from the germline V gene. The CDR3 spells CASSQVGEAYYGYTF. CDR3 bases: TGCGCCAGCAGCCAAGTGGGGGAGGCCTACTATGGCTACACCTTC.

This clonotype appeared a few times. The gene calls are TRBV27 and TRBJ1-5; 7 nucleotides align to TRBD1. Per the germline V gene, CDR1 is MNHEY and CDR2 is SMNVEV (reference sequence). V shed 8 bases, J shed 2 bases, and the junction held 18 bases outside the gene matches. The CDR3 is 18 residues long. The CDR3 sequence is CASYPEGTDLRGNQPQHF. The CDR3 coding sequence is TGTGCCAGCTACCCTGAAGGGACAGACCTTAGGGGCAATCAGCCCCAGCATTTT.

There are many counts of this clonotype. The rearrangement links TRBV18 to TRBJ2-5; 7 positions match TRBD1. The trim removed 5 bases at V and 2 bases at J, leaving 11 bases unmatched. Germline values: CDR1 KGHSH, CDR2 LQKENI. CDR3 length equals 16 residues. Here the CDR3 DNA reads TGTGCCAGCTCAATCTCGGGGACAGTCACTCAAGAGACCCAGTACTTC. This sequence encodes CASSISGTVTQETQYF.

This sequence joins TRBV5-4 and TRBJ1-1, with 7 positions matching TRBD1. CDR3 length: 16 amino acids. Germline CDR1 SGHNT, CDR2 YYREEE (reference sequence). The V gene end was trimmed by 0 bases and the J gene end by 5 bases; junction bases not matched to a gene: 10. CDR3 coding DNA: TGTGCCAGCAGCTTGGGATTGACAGGGAAAGGGACTGAAGCTTTCTTT. Amino acids: CASSLGLTGKGTEAFF.

The table lists this clonotype with a few counts. The chain joins TRBV20-1 to TRBJ1-4, with no clear D. Germline-derived CDR1 and CDR2 are DFQATT and SNEGSKA (reference sequence). The V end lost 6 bases, the J end lost 0 bases, and 11 bases lay between the germline ends. The length of the CDR3 is 14 residues. CDR3 coding DNA: TGCAGTGCGCCCTTAGAGACAACTAATGAAAAACTGTTTTTT. Translating it yields CSAPLETTNEKLFF.

The V and J genes are TRBV19 and TRBJ1-1, with unresolved D. V was shortened by 8 bases and J by 2 bases, with 6 bases between the two germline ends. This CDR3 is 11 amino acids long. The germline V gene encodes CDR1 LNHDA and CDR2 SQIVND (reference sequence). In DNA, the CDR3 is TGTGCCAGTGGTTACAACACTGAAGCTTTCTTT. This gives the protein CASGYNTEAFF.